Below, 6 T cell receptor beta chains from the same sample are listed, as sequenced in a study of Graves' ophthalmopathy and Graves' hyperthyroidism. TCR beta CDR3 amplification used RNA transcripts. First-round RT-PCR used HTBI primers; second-round multiplex PCR followed. TCRdb re-derived calls from the multiplex PCR reads in MiXCR, one entry per CDR3 protein. This table holds some 750,000 distinct CDR3 sequences, about 44% found once. Sequences were obtained from peripheral blood. Every receptor here comes from an adult man with Graves' ophthalmopathy.

The V gene is TRBV10-3, the J gene TRBJ2-6, with D unclear. Between the trimmed V and J ends, which lost 3 bases and 0 bases, there was a span of 12 bases. Per the germline V gene, CDR1 is ENHRY and CDR2 is SYGVKD. The CDR3 spans 17 residues. CDR3 region: CAISDGQESSGANVLTF. CDR3 DNA: TGTGCCATCAGTGATGGGCAGGAAAGCTCTGGGGCCAACGTCCTGACTTTC.

This clonotype showed up many times. The CDR3 coding sequence is TGTGCCAGCAGCTCCCGGGGCGGACCCTACGAGCAGTACTTC. Translating it yields CASSSRGGPYEQYF. The chain couples TRBV7-2 to TRBJ2-7; D is perhaps TRBD1 or TRBD2 (5 bases each). CDR1 is SGHTA, CDR2 FQGNSA, per germline. Between the trimmed V and J ends, which lost 4 bases and 2 bases, there was a span of 12 bases. There are 14 residues in the CDR3.

The J gene is TRBJ2-7, the V gene TRBV2, with no clear D. The CDR3 totals 14 residues. Germline loops: CDR1 SNHLY, CDR2 FYNNEI. The V end was cut by 5 bases, the J end by 0 bases, with 11 bases between. The DNA of the CDR3 is TGTGCCAGCAGTTACGCTGCAGCCTCCTACGAGCAGTACTTC. It encodes CASSYAAASYEQYF.

This clonotype appeared a few times. The chain couples TRBV5-1 to TRBJ2-5, with 7 bases that match TRBD2. From germline, CDR1 is SGHRS and CDR2 YFSETQ. The J segment lost 5 bases and the V segment lost 1 base, leaving 2 bases of the junction unmatched. This CDR3 region has 13 residues. The CDR3 sequence: CASSLWRGETQYF. The DNA for the CDR3 is TGCGCCAGCAGCTTGTGGCGGGGGGAGACCCAGTACTTC.

Concerning this clonotype: A much larger clone sits a single nucleotide away, making a read error possible. The gene calls are TRBV25-1 and TRBJ2-6; D may be TRBD1 or TRBD2 (5 bases each). The CDR3 extends over 15 amino acids. The V gene's germline CDR1 is MGHDK and CDR2 SYGVNS. CDR3 sequence reads: CASSRTYTGANVRTF. The CDR3 DNA sequence: TGTGCCAGCAGCCGGACGTACACCGGGGCCAACGTCCGGACTTTC. Drawing the rest from reference TRBV25-1 and TRBJ2-6, the complete variable domain is EADIYQTPRYLVIGTGKKITLECSQTMGHDKMYWYQQDPGMELHLIHYSYGVNSTEKGDLSSESTVSRIRTEHFPLTLESARPSHTSQYLCASSRTYTGANVRTFGAGSRLTVL.

The chain links TRBV5-1 to TRBJ2-7, with a weak D call TRBD1 (6 bases). Germline V CDR1 and CDR2: SGHRS, YFSETQ. V gave up 4 bases and J gave up 4 bases, with 15 bases separating them. There are 14 residues in the CDR3. CDR3 sequence (DNA): TGCGCCAGCAGCCGCGTCGGGACATCATACGAGCAGTACTTC. Translation: CASSRVGTSYEQYF.